In this sample, the clone carrying this T cell receptor beta chain turned up a few times. Its antigen remains unknown. The entry originates in a study of OX40 agonist ivuxolimab in advanced cancers. The overall study: Age averaged about 66 years (range about 20 to 79), and 80% to 90% were male. Regarding the study as a whole: Dosing at 0.1 to 3.0 mg/kg was accompanied by clonal expansion of CD4+ and CD8+ blood T cells by week 6. Antigens targeted by the expanded peripheral T cells were not determined.

The V gene lost 5 bases and the J gene lost 6 bases, with 7 bases spanning the gap. This CDR3 has 10 amino acids. Per germline, CDR1 SQVTM and CDR2 ANQGSEA. Assay used: immunoSEQ multiplex PCR; TCRdb lists only in-frame clones, some missing. Counted here are about 86,000 clones, roughly 89% occurring once; the ten biggest clones make up 8.7%. This receptor was identified in an adult with an advanced solid tumor such as melanoma, head and neck, liver or kidney cancer. This sample comprised CD4+ or CD8+ T cells sorted from blood, obtained in a trial of the OX40 agonist ivuxolimab. The rearrangement links TRBV29-1 to TRBJ1-1; D gene uncertain. The CDR3 here is CSVLQAEAFF. The CDR3 coding sequence is TGCAGCGTTCTCCAGGCTGAAGCTTTCTTT.